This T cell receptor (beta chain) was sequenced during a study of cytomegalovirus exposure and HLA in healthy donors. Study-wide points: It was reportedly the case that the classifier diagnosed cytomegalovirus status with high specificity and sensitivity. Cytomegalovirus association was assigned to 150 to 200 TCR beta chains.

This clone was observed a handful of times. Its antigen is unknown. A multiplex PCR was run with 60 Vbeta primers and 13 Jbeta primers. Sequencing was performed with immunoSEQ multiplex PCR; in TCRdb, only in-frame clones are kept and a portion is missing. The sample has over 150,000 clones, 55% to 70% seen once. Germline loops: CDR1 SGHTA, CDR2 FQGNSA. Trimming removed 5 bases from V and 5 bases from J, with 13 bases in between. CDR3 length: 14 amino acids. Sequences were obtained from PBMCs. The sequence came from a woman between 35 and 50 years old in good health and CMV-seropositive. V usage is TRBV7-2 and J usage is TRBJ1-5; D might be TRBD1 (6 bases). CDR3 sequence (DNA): TGTGCCAGCAGCCCGACAGGCCTTGATCAGCCCCAGCATTTT. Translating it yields CASSPTGLDQPQHF.